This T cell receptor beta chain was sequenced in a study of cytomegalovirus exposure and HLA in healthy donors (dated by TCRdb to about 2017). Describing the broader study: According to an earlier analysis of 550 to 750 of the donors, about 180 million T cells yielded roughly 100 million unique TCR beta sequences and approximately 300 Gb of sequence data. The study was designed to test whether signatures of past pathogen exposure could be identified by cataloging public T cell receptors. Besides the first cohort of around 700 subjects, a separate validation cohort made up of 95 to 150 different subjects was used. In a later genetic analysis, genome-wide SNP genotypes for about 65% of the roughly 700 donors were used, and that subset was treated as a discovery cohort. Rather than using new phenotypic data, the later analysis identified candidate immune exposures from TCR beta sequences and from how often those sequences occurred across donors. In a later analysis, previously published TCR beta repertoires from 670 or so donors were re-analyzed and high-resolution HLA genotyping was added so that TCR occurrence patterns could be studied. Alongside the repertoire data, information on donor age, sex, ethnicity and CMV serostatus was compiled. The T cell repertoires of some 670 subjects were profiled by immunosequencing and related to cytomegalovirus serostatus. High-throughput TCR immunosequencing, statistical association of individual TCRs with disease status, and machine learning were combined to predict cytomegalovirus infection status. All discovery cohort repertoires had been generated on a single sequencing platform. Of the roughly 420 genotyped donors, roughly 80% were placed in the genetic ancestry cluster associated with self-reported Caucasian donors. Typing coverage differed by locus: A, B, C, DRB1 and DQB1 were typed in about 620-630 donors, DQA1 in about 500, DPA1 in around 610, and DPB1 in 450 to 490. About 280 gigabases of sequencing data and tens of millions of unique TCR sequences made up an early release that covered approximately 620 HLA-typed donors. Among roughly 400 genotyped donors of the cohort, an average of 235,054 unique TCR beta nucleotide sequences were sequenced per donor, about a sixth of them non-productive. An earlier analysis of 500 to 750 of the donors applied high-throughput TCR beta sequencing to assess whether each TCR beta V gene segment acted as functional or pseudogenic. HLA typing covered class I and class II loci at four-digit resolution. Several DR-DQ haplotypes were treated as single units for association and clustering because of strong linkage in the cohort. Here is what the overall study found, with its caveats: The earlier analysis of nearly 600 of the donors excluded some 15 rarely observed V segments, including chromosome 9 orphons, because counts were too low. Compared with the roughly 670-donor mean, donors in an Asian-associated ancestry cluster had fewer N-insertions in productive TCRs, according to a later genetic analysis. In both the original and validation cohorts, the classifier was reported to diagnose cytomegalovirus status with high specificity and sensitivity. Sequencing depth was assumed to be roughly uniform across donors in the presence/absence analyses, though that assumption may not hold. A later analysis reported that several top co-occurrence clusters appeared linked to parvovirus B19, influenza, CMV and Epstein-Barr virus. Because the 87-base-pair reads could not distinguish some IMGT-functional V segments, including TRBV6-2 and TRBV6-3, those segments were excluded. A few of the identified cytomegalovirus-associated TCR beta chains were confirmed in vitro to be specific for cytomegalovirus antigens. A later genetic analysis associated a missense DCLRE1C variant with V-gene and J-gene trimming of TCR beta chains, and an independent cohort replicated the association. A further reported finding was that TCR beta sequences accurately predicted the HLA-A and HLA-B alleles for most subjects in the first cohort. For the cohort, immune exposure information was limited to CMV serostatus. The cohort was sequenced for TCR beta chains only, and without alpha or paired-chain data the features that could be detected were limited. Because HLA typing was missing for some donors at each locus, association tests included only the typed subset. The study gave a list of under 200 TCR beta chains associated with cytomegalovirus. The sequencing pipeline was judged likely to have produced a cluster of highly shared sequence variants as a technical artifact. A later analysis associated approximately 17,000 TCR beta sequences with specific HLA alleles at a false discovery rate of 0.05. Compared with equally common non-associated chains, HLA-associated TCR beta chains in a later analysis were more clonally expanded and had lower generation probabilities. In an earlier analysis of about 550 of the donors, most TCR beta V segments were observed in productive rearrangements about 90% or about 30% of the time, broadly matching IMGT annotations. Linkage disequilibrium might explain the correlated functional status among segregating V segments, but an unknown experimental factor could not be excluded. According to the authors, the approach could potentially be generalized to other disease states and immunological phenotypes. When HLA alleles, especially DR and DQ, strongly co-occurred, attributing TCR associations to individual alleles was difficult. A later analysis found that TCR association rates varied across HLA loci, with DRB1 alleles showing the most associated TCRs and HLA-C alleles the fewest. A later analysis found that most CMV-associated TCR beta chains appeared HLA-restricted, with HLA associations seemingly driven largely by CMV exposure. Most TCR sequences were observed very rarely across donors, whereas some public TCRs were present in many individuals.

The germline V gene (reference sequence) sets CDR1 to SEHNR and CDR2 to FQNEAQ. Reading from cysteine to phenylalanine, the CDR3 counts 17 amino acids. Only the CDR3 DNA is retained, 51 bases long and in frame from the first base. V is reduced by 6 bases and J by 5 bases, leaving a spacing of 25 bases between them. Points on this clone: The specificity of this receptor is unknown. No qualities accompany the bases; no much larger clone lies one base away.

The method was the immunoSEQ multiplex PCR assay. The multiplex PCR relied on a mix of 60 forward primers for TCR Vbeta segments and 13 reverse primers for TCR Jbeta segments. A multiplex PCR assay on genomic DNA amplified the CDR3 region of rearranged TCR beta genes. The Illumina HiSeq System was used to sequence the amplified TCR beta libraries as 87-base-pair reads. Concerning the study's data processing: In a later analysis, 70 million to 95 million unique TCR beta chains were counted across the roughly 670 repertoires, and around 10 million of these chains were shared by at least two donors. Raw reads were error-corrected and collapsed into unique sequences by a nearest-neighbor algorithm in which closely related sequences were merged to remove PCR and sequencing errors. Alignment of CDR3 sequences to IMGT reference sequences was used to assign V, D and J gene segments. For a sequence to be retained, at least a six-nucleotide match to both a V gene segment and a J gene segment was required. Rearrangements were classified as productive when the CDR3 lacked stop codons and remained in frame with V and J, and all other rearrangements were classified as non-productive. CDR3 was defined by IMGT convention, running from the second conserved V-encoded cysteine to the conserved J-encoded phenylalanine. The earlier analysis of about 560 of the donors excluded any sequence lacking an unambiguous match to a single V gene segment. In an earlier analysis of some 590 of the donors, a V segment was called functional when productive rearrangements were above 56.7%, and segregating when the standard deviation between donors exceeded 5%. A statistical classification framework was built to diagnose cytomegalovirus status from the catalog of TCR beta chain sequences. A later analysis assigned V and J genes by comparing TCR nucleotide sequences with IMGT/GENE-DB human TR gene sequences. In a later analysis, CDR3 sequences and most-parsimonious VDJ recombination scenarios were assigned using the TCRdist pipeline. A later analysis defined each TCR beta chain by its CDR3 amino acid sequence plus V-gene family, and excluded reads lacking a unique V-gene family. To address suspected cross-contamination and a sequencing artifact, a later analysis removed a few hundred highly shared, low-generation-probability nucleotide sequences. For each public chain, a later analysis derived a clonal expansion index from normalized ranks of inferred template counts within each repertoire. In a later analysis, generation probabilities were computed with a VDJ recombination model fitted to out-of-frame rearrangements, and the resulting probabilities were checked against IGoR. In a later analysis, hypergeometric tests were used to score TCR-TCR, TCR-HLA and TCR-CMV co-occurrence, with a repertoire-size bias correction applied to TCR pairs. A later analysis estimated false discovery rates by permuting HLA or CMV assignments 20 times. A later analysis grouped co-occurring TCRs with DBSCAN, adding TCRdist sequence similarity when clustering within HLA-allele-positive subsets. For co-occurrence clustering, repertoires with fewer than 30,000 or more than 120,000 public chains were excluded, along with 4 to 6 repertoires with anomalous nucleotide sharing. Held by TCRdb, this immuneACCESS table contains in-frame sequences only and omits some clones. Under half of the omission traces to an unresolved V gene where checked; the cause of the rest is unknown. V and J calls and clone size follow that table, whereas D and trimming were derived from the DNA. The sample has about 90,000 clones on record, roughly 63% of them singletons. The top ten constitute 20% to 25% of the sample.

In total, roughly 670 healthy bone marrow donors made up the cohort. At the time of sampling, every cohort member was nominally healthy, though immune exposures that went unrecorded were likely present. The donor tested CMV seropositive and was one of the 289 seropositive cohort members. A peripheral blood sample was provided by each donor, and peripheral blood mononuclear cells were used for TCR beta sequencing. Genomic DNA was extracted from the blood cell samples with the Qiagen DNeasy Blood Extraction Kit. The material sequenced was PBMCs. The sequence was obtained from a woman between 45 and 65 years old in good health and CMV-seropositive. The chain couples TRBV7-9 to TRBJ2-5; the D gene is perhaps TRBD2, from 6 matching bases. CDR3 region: CASSGGNGVSVRETQYF. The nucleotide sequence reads TGTGCCAGCAGTGGAGGGAATGGTGTTTCGGTTAGGGAGACCCAGTACTTC.